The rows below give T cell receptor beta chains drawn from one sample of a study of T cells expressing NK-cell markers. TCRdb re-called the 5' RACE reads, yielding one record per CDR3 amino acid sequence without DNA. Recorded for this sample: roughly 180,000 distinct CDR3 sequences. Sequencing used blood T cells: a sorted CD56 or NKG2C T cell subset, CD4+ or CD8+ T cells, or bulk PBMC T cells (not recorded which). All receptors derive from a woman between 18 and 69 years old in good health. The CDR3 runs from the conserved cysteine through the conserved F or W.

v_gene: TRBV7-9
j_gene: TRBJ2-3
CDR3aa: CASSLGGTPADTQYF

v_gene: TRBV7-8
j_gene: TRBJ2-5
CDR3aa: CASSLRTGVMETQYF

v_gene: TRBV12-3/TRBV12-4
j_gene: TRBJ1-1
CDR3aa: CASTPGLQGVTEAFF

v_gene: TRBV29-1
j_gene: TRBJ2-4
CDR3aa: CSVSTWGTAIQYF

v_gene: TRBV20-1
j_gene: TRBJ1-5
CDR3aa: CSASTGGDEPQHF

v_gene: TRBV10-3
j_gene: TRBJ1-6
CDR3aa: CAISTGVQNSPLHF

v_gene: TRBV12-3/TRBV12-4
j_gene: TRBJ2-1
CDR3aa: CASIRAGGPVEQFF

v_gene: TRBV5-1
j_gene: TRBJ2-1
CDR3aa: CASSPLQREYNEQFF

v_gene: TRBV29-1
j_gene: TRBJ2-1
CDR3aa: CSVENLAGGRNYNEQFF

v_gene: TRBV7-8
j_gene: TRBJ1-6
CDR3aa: CASSLDLGNSPLHF

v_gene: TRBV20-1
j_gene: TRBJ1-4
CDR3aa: CSARDGQRHEKLFF

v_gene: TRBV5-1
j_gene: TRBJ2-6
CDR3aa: CASSLWTGALSGANVLTF

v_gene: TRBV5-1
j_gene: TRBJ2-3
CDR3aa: CASSLAGPRYTDTQYF

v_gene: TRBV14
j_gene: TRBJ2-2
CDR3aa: CASSFSRRTGELFF

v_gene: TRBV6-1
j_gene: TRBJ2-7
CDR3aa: CASSRSPHGTSGYEQYF

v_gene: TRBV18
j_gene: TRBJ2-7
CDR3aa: CASSPPGQSFYEQYF

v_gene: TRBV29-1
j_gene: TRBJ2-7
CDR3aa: CSVAWDRYEQYF

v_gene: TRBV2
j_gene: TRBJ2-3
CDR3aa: CARQRGTAQYF

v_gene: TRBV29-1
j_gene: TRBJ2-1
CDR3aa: CSAGTGIGNEQFF

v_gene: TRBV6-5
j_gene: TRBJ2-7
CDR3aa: CASSRGLAVPYEQYF

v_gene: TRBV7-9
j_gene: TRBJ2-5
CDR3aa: CASSLFATGEGTQYF

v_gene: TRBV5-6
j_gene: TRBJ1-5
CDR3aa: CASSLFGAGGSNQPQHF

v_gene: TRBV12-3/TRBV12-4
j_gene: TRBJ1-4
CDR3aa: CASSQTGGAWEKLFF

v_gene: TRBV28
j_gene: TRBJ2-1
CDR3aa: CASSFRTPGEQFF

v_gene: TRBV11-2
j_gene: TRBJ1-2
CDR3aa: CASSFGGFYGYTF

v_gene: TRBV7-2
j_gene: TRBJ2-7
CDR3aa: CASSLDLPYEQYF

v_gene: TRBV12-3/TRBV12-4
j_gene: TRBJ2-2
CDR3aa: CASSFRGGRSGELFF

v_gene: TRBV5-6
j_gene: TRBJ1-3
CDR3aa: CASSLASHTGGNTIYF

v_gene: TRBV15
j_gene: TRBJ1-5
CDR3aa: CATAQGSNQPQHF